The clone carrying this TCR beta chain was found a few times. The data belong to a study of blood T cell repertoires in COVID-19. TCRdb keeps only in-frame clones here, not all; method: immunoSEQ multiplex PCR. This sample carries about 280,000 clones, approximately 78% of them seen once, and the ten largest clones take approximately 5%. The V gene's germline CDR1 is SQVTM and CDR2 ANQGSEA. The V end lost 3 bases, the J end lost 2 bases, and 17 bases lay between the germline ends. CDR3 length equals 16 residues. The study drew participants aged about 18 to 90 years from 20 to 30 US areas. The rearrangement joins TRBV29-1 to TRBJ1-5; the D gene is possibly TRBD1 (6 bases). Sequencing was carried out using PBMCs or T cells enriched from blood (not recorded which). This sequence was found in a man aged 35-49 years who had been exposed to COVID-19. The CDR3: CSVELRGAGGNQPQHF. The CDR3 DNA follows: TGCAGCGTTGAGCTCAGGGGAGCTGGTGGCAATCAGCCCCAGCATTTT.